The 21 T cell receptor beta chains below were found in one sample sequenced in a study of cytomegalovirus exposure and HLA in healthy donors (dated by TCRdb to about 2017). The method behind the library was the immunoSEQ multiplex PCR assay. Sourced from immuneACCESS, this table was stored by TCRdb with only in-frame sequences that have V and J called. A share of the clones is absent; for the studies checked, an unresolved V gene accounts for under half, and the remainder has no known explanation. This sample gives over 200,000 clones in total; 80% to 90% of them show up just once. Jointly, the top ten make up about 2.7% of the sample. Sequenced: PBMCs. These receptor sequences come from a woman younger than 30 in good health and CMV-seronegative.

The CDR3 spells CASSYGSLEETQYF. CDR3 coding DNA: TGTGCCAGCAGTTACGGCTCGCTGGAGGAGACCCAGTACTTC. J is TRBJ2-5 and V is TRBV6-5, with D hard to call. The CDR3 has 14 residues. The germline gives CDR1 MNHEY, CDR2 SVGAGI. Deletions cut 2 bases from V and 5 bases from J, with 12 bases between.

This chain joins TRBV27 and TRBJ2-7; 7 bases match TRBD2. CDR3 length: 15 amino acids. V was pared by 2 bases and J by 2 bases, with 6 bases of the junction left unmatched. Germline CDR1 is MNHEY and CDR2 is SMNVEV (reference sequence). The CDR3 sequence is CASSLVLGTTYEQYF. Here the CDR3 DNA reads TGTGCCAGCAGTTTAGTGCTGGGGACTACCTACGAGCAGTACTTC.

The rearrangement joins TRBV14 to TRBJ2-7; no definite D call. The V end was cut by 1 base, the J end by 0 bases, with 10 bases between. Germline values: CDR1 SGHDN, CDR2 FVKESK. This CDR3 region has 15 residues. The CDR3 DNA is TGTGCCAGCAGCCAAGTGTCTTGGAGCTCCTACGAGCAGTACTTC. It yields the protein CASSQVSWSSYEQYF.

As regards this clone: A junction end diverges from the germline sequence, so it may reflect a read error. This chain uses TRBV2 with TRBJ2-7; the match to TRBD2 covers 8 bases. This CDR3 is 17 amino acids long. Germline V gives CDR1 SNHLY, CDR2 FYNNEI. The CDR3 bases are TGTGCCAGCAGTGAAGAACTAGCGGCAGCGTACTCCTACGAGCATTACTTC. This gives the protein CASSEELAAAYSYEHYF.

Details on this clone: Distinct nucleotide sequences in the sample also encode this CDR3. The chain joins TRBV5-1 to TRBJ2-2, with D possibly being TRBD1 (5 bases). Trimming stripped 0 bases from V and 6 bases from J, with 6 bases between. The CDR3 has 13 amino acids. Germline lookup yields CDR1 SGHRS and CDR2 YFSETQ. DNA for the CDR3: TGCGCCAGCAGCTTGGAAGGGGCCGGGGAGCTGTTTTTT. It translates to CASSLEGAGELFF.

The CDR3 DNA sequence: TGTGCCTGGAGGGGACAGGGGAATGGGGAGACTGAAGCTTTCTTT. The encoded protein is CAWRGQGNGETEAFF. The chain employs TRBV30 and TRBJ1-1; 10 bases line up with TRBD1. CDR3 length: 15 amino acids. V dropped 3 bases and J dropped 5; count of bases not matched to a gene: 9. CDR1 GTSNPN and CDR2 SVGIG come from the germline V gene (reference sequence).

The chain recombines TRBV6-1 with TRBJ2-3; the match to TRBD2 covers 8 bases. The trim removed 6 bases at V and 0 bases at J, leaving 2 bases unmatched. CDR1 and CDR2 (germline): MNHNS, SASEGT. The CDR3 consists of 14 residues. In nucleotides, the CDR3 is TGTGCCAGCAGCCGGGAGGGGAGCACAGATACGCAGTATTTT. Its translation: CASSREGSTDTQYF.

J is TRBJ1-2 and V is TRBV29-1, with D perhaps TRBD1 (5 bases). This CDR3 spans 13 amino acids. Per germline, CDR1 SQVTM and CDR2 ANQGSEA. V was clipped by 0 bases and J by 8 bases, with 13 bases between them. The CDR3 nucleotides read TGCAGCGTTGAAGATCAAGACAGTAGCGGCTACACCTTC. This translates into CSVEDQDSSGYTF.

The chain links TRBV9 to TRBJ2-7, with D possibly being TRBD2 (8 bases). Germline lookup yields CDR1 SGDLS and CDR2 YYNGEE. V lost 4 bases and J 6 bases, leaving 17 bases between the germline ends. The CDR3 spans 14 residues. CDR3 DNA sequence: TGTGCCAGCAGCTTGACAGGGACTAGTCTCGAGCAGTACTTC. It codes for CASSLTGTSLEQYF. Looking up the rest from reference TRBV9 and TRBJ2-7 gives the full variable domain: DSGVTQTPKHLITATGQRVTLRCSPRSGDLSVYWYQQSLDQGLQFLIQYYNGEERAKGNILERFSAQQFPDLHSELNLSSLELGDSALYFCASSLTGTSLEQYFGPGTRLTVT.

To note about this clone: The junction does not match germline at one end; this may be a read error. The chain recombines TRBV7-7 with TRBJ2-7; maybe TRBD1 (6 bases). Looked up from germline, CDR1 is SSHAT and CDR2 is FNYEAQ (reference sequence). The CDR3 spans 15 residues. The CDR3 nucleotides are TGTGCTAGCAGCTTAGCTGCAGGGGCTACCTACGAGCAGTACTTC. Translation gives CASSLAAGATYEQYF.

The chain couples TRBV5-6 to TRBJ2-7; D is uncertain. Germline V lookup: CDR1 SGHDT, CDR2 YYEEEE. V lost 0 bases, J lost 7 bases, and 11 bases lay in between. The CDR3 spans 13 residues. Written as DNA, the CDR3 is TGTGCCAGCAGCTTGGGGCGGCATGAGGAGCAGTACTTC. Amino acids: CASSLGRHEEQYF. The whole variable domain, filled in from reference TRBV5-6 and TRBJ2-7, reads DAGVTQSPTHLIKTRGQQVTLRCSPKSGHDTVSWYQQALGQGPQFIFQYYEEEERQRGNFPDRFSGHQFPNYSSELNVNALLLGDSALYLCASSLGRHEEQYFGPGTRLTVT.

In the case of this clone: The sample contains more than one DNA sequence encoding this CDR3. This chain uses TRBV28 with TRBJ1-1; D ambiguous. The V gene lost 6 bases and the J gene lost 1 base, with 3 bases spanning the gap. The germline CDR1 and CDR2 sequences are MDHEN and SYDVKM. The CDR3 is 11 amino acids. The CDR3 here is CASSSNTEAFF. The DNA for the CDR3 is TGTGCCAGCAGCTCGAACACTGAAGCTTTCTTT. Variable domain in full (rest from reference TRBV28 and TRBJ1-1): DVKVTQSSRYLVKRTGEKVFLECVQDMDHENMFWYRQDPGLGLRLIYFSYDVKMKEKGDIPEGYSVSREKKERFSLILESASTNQTSMYLCASSSNTEAFFGQGTRLTVV.

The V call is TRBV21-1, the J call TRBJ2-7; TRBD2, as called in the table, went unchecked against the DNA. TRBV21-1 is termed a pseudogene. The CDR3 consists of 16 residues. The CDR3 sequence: CASSKVASGRAYEQYF. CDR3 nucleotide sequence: TGTGCCAGCAGCAAAGTGGCTAGCGGGAGGGCCTACGAGCAGTACTTC.

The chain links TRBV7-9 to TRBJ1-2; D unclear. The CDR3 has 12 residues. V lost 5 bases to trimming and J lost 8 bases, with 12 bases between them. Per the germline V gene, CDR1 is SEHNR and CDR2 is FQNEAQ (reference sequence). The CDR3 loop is CASSRDIPGYTF. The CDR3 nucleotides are TGTGCCAGCAGCCGTGACATTCCCGGCTACACCTTC.

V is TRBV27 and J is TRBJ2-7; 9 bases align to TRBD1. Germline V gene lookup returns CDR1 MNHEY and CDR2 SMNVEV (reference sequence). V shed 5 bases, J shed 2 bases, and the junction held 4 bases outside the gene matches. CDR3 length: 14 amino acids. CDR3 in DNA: TGTGCCAGCAGTATACAGGGGGCCGCCTACGAGCAGTACTTC. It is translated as CASSIQGAAYEQYF.

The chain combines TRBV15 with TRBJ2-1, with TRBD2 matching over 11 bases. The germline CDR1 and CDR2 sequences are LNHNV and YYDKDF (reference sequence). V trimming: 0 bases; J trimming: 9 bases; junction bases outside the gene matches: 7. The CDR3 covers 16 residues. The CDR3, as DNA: TGTGCCACCAGCAGAGACTTAGCGGGAGGGAGTTTTGAGCAGTTCTTC. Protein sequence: CATSRDLAGGSFEQFF.

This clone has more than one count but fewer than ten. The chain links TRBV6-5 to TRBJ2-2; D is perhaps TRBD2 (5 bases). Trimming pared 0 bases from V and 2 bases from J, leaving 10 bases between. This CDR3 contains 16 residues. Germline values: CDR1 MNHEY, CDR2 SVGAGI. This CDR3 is CASSYSRATNTGELFF. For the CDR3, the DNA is TGTGCCAGCAGTTACTCGAGGGCAACCAACACCGGGGAGCTGTTTTTT.

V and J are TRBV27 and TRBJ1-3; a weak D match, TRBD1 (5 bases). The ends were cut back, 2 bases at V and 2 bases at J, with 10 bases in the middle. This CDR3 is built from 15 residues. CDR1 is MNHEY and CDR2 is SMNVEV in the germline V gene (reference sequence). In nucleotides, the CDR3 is TGTGCCAGCAGTTTAGGGACTGGTCCTGGAAACACCATATATTTT. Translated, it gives CASSLGTGPGNTIYF.

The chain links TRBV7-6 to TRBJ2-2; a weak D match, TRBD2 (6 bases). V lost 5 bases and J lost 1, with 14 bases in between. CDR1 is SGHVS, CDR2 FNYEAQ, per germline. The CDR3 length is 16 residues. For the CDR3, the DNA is TGTGCCAGCAGCAGGCGGGAAAAGGGGAACACCGGGGAGCTGTTTTTT. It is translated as CASSRREKGNTGELFF.

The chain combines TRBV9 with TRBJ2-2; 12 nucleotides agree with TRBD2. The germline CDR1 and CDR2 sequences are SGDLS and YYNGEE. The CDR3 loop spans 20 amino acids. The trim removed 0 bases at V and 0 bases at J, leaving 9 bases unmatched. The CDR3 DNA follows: TGTGCCAGCAGCGTAGCTACACTAGCGGGAGGTAGTGCGAACACCGGGGAGCTGTTTTTT. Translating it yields CASSVATLAGGSANTGELFF.

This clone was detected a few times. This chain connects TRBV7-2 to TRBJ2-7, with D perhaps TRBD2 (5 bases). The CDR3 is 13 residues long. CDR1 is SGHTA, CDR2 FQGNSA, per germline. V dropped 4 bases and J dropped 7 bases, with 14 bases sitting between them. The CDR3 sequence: CASSSELAGEQYF. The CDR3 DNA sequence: TGTGCCAGCAGCTCGGAACTGGCGGGTGAGCAGTACTTC. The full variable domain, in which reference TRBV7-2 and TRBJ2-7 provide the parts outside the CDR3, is GAGVSQSPSNKVTEKGKDVELRCDPISGHTALYWYRQSLGQGLEFLIYFQGNSAPDKSGLPSDRFSAERTGGSVSTLTIQRTQQEDSAVYLCASSSELAGEQYFGPGTRLTVT.